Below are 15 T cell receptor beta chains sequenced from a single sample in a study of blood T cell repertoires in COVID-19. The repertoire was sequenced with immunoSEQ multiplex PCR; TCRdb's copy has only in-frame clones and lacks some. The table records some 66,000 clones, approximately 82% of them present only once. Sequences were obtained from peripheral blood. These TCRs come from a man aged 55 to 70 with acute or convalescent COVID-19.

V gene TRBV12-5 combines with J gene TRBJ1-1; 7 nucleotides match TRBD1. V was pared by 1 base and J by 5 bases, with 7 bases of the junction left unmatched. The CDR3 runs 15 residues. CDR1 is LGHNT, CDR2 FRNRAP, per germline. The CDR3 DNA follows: TGTGCTAGTGGTTTGGGTCGACAGGGTGATACTGAAGCTTTCTTT. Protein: CASGLGRQGDTEAFF.

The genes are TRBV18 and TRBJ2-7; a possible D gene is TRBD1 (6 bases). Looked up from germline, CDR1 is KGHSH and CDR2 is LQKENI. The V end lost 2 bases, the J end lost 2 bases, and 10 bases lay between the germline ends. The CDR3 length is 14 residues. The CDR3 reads CASSPDRPPYEQYF. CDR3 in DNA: TGTGCCAGCTCACCAGACAGGCCCCCCTACGAGCAGTACTTC.

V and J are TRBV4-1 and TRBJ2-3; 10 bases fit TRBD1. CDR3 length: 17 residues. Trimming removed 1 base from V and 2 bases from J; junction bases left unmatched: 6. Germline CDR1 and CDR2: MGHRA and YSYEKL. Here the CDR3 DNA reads TGCGCCAGCAGCCAAGTCGGGACAGGGGCCACCACAGATACGCAGTATTTT. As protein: CASSQVGTGATTDTQYF.

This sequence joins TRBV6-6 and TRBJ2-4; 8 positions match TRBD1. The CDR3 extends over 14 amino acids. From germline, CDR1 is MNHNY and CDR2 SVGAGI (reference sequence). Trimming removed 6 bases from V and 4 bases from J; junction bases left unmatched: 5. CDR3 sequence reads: CASRKGQVKNIQYF. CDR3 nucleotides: TGTGCCAGCAGAAAGGGACAGGTTAAAAACATTCAGTACTTC.

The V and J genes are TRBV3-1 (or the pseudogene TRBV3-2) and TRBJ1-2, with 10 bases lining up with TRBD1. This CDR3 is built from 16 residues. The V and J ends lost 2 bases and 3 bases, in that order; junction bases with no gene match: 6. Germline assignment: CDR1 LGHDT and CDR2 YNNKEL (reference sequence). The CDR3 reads CASSQIPGTGDYGYTF. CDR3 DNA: TGTGCCAGCAGCCAAATCCCCGGGACAGGGGACTATGGCTACACCTTC.

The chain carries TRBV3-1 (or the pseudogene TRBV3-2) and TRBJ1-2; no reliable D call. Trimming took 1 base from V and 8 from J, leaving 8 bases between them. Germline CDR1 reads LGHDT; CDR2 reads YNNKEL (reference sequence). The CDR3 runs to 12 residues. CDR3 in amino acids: CASSQASAGYTF. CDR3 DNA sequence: TGTGCCAGCAGCCAAGCATCTGCGGGCTACACCTTC.

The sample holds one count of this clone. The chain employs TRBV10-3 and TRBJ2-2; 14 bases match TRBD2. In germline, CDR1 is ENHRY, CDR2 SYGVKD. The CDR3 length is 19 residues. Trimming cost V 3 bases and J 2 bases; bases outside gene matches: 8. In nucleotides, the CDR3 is TGTGCCATCAGTGATCCAGGGACTAGCGGGGGCACAAACACCGGGGAGCTGTTTTTT. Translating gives CAISDPGTSGGTNTGELFF.

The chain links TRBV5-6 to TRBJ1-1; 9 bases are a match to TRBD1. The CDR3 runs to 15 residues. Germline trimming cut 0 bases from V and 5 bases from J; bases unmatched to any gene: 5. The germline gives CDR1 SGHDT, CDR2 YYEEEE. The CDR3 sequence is CASSLGGTGLTEAFF. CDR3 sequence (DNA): TGTGCCAGCAGCTTGGGTGGGACAGGGTTGACTGAAGCTTTCTTT. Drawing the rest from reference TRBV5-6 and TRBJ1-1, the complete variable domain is DAGVTQSPTHLIKTRGQQVTLRCSPKSGHDTVSWYQQALGQGPQFIFQYYEEEERQRGNFPDRFSGHQFPNYSSELNVNALLLGDSALYLCASSLGGTGLTEAFFGQGTRLTVV.

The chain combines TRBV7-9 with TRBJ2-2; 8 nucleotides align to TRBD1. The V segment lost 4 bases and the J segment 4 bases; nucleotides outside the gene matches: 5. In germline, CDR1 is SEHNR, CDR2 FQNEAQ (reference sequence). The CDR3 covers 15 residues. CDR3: CASSSRTGSTGELFF. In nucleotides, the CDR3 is TGTGCCAGCAGCTCTAGGACAGGGTCCACCGGGGAGCTGTTTTTT.

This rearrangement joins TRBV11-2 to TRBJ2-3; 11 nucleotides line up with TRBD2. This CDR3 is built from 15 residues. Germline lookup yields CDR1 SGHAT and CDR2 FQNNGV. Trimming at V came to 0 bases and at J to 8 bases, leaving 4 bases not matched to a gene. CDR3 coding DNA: TGTGCCAGCAGCTTAGAGGCTAGCGGGGGGAGTACGCAGTATTTT. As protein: CASSLEASGGSTQYF.

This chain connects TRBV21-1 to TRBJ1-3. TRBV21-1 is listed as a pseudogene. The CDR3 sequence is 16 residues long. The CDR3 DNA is TGTGCCAGCAGCAAAGAGCAGCGTCATTCTGGAAACACCATATATTTT. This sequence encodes CASSKEQRHSGNTIYF.

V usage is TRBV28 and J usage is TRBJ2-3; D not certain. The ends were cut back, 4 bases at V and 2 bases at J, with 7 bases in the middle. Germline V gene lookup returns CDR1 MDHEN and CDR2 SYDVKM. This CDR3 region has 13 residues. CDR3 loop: CASSSRPTDTQYF. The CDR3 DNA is TGTGCCAGCAGTTCGCGCCCCACAGATACGCAGTATTTT.

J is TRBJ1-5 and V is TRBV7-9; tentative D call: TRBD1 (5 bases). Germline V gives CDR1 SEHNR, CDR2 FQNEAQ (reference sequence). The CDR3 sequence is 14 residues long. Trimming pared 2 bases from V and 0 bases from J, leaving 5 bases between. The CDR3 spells CASSLTGSNQPQHF. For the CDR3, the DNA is TGTGCCAGCAGCTTAACAGGTAGCAATCAGCCCCAGCATTTT.

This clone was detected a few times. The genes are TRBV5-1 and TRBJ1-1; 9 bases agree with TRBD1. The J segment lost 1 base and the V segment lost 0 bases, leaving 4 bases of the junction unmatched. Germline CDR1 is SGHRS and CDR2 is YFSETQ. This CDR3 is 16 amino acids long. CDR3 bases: TGCGCCAGCAGCTTGGCCCCGGGACAGGGGAACACTGAAGCTTTCTTT. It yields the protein CASSLAPGQGNTEAFF. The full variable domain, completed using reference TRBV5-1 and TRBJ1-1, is KAGVTQTPRYLIKTRGQQVTLSCSPISGHRSVSWYQQTPGQGLQFLFEYFSETQRNKGNFPGRFSGRQFSNSRSEMNVSTLELGDSALYLCASSLAPGQGNTEAFFGQGTRLTVV.

The CDR3: CASSPGHITLHEQFF. The CDR3 nucleotides are TGTGCCAGCAGCCCCGGACATATTACCTTGCATGAGCAGTTCTTC. The rearrangement joins TRBV7-8 to TRBJ2-1, with a weak D call TRBD1 (5 bases). Trimming took 5 bases from V and 8 from J, leaving 19 bases between them. This CDR3 is 15 amino acids long. Germline loops: CDR1 SGHVS, CDR2 FQNEAQ. Full variable domain (remainder filled in from reference TRBV7-8 and TRBJ2-1): GAGVSQSPRYKVAKRGQDVALRCDPISGHVSLFWYQQALGQGPEFLTYFQNEAQLDKSGLPSDRFFAERPEGSVSTLKIQRTQQEDSAVYLCASSPGHITLHEQFFGPGTRLTVL.